Below, 7 T cell receptor beta chains from the same sample are listed, as sequenced in a study of OX40 agonist ivuxolimab in advanced cancers. Assay used: immunoSEQ multiplex PCR; TCRdb lists only in-frame clones, some missing. The sample yields fewer than 65,000 clones, around 87% seen once. The sample consisted of CD4+ or CD8+ T cells sorted from blood, taken in a trial of the OX40 agonist ivuxolimab. The receptors originated from an adult with an advanced solid tumor such as melanoma, head and neck, liver or kidney cancer.

The V and J genes are TRBV29-1 and TRBJ2-1; maybe TRBD1 (5 bases). The germline V gene has CDR1 SQVTM and CDR2 ANQGSEA. Trimming stripped 3 bases from V and 0 bases from J, with 9 bases between. The CDR3 is made up of 14 amino acids. The CDR3 region is CSVDRVGSYNEQFF. CDR3 sequence (DNA): TGCAGCGTTGACAGGGTCGGCTCCTACAATGAGCAGTTCTTC.

V gene TRBV5-1 combines with J gene TRBJ2-1; D perhaps matches TRBD1 (5 bases). Germline CDR1 is SGHRS and CDR2 is YFSETQ. This CDR3 is 15 amino acids long. Trimming took off 0 bases at V and 4 bases at J, with 11 bases between the two ends. The CDR3 coding sequence is TGCGCCAGCAGCTTGGGGTCGACAGAGTACAATGAGCAGTTCTTC. It translates to CASSLGSTEYNEQFF.

The rearrangement links TRBV10-3 to TRBJ1-2, with D possibly matching TRBD1 (5 bases). Germline CDR1 is ENHRY and CDR2 is SYGVKD. CDR3 length: 15 amino acids. The ends were cut back, 10 bases at V and 7 bases at J, with 25 bases in the middle. The CDR3, as DNA: TGTGCCACCGACCACCGTGACGCAGGGATTCCTGGCTACACCTTC. It translates to CATDHRDAGIPGYTF.

This sequence joins TRBV5-4 and TRBJ2-3; no definite D call. The CDR3 extends over 15 amino acids. Germline CDR1 reads SGHNT; CDR2 reads YYREEE (reference sequence). Between the trimmed V and J ends, which lost 0 bases and 2 bases, there was a span of 10 bases. For the CDR3, the DNA is TGTGCCAGCAGCTTGGAAGCAGACTTCACAGATACGCAGTATTTT. As protein: CASSLEADFTDTQYF.

The genes are TRBV7-2 and TRBJ1-3; D not certain. V was shortened by 5 bases and J by 0 bases, with 8 bases between the two germline ends. In germline, CDR1 is SGHTA, CDR2 FQGNSA. This CDR3 contains 14 residues. The CDR3 is CASSTGVSGNTIYF. The CDR3 coding sequence is TGTGCCAGCAGCACGGGAGTCTCTGGAAACACCATATATTTT.

J is TRBJ2-2 and V is TRBV11-2; D unclear. Per the germline V gene, CDR1 is SGHAT and CDR2 is FQNNGV. V dropped 6 bases and J dropped 5 bases, with 7 bases sitting between them. This CDR3 is built from 12 residues. The CDR3 sequence: CASSGYTGELFF. In nucleotides, the CDR3 is TGTGCCAGCAGTGGGTATACCGGGGAGCTGTTTTTT.

The chain combines TRBV7-2 with TRBJ2-3, with 9 bases aligning to TRBD2. J lost 4 bases, V lost 2 bases, and 10 bases had no gene match. Germline V gene lookup returns CDR1 SGHTA and CDR2 FQGNSA. The CDR3 runs 17 residues. CDR3 coding DNA: TGTGCCAGCAGCTTAACGGGGCGGGGGGGCCTCCCAGATACGCAGTATTTT. It specifies CASSLTGRGGLPDTQYF.